These T cell receptor beta chains were read from a single sample in a study of response to subunit inactivated influenza vaccine. From the RT-PCR reads, TCRdb called clonotypes with MiXCR, one entry per CDR3 protein. This table holds 750,000 to 850,000 distinct CDR3 sequences, less than 20% found once. This specimen was PBMCs from blood, taken around 5 days after vaccination. The receptors shown here come from a man between 45 and 60 years old who received an inactivated influenza vaccine. Each CDR3 is given with its conserved first and last residue. A D gene is named only where the DNA matches it firmly. Not every row has a clone size; where given, it reads once, few, many or a size class.

v_call	j_call	d_call	clone_size	cdr3_aa	cdr3_nt
TRBV3-1	TRBJ2-1	TRBD2	.	CASSQGTGLAANEQFF	TGTGCCAGCAGCCAAGGAACGGGACTAGCTGCCAATGAGCAGTTCTTC
TRBV20-1	TRBJ2-7	.	many	CSARATGLANYEQYF	TGCAGTGCTAGAGCTACGGGACTGGCAAACTACGAGCAGTACTTC
TRBV7-2	TRBJ1-6	TRBD1	.	CASSSGTVTMPLHF	TGTGCCAGCAGCTCCGGGACAGTGACTATGCCCCTCCACTTT
TRBV6-2/TRBV6-3	TRBJ2-7	.	few	CASSTLQGRGRYEQYF	TGTGCCAGCAGTACCCTTCAGGGCAGGGGGAGGTACGAGCAGTACTTC
TRBV5-6	TRBJ2-1	TRBD1	few	CASRTGPFSSYNEQFF	TGTGCCAGCAGGACAGGGCCCTTTAGCTCCTACAATGAGCAGTTCTTC
TRBV6-2/TRBV6-3	TRBJ2-7	TRBD1	.	CASSSGQGPEEQYF	TGTGCCAGCAGTTCCGGACAGGGGCCCGAAGAGCAGTACTTC
TRBV20-1	TRBJ2-5	.	few	CSATRAQETQYF	TGCAGTGCTACCCGGGCCCAAGAGACCCAGTACTTC
TRBV3-1	TRBJ2-5	.	.	CASNRWAGDKQETQYF	TGTGCCAGCAACAGGTGGGCAGGGGACAAACAAGAGACCCAGTACTTC
TRBV6-5	TRBJ2-5	.	few	CASSYSGGWSPETQYF	TGTGCCAGCAGTTACTCGGGGGGCTGGAGCCCAGAGACCCAGTACTTC
TRBV12-3/TRBV12-4	TRBJ2-2	TRBD1	few	CASSTATGANTGELFF	TGTGCCAGCAGTACCGCGACAGGGGCGAACACCGGGGAGCTGTTTTTT
TRBV7-7	TRBJ2-2	TRBD2	.	CASSRGTSGNTGELFF	TGTGCCAGCAGCCGAGGGACTAGCGGGAACACCGGGGAGCTGTTTTTT
TRBV5-1	TRBJ2-1	TRBD1	once	CASSLVQQGAFFYNEQFF	TGCGCCAGCAGCTTGGTACAACAGGGGGCATTTTTCTACAATGAGCAGTTCTTC
TRBV20-1	TRBJ2-3	.	.	CSAPLDFRATQYF	TGCAGTGCTCCTCTTGACTTTCGTGCTACGCAGTATTTT
TRBV12-3/TRBV12-4	TRBJ2-1	TRBD1	few	CASSRDRELGNEQFF	TGTGCCAGCAGCCGAGACAGGGAGTTAGGCAATGAGCAGTTCTTC
TRBV4-2	TRBJ2-7	.	.	CASSQESQQKRYEQYF	TGTGCCAGCAGCCAAGAGTCCCAACAGAAACGCTACGAGCAGTACTTC
TRBV20-1	TRBJ2-1	.	few	CSAREKDQPMRNEQFF	TGCAGTGCTAGAGAAAAGGATCAACCGATGAGGAATGAGCAGTTCTTC
TRBV15	TRBJ2-5	TRBD2	many	CATLRGGASTQETQYF	TGTGCCACGCTACGGGGGGGAGCAAGCACGCAAGAGACCCAGTACTTC
TRBV2	TRBJ2-5	.	few	CASTTGETQYF	TGTGCCAGCACTACCGGGGAGACCCAGTACTTC
TRBV20-1	TRBJ2-7	TRBD1	.	CTARETGGRYEQYF	TGCACTGCTAGAGAGACAGGGGGCCGTTACGAGCAGTACTTC
TRBV4-1	TRBJ1-6	.	.	CASSDGQPNSPLHF	TGCGCCAGCAGCGACGGACAGCCGAATTCACCCCTCCACTTT
TRBV5-1	TRBJ1-2	.	few	CASSLADGTYGYTF	TGCGCCAGCAGCTTGGCCGACGGGACCTATGGCTACACCTTC
TRBV13	TRBJ2-2	.	.	CASSAQRPGELFF	TGTGCCAGCAGCGCCCAGAGGCCCGGGGAGCTGTTTTTT
TRBV7-2	TRBJ2-1	TRBD2	many	CASSLAPSGTYNEQFF	TGTGCCAGCAGCTTAGCCCCTAGCGGGACATACAATGAGCAGTTCTTC